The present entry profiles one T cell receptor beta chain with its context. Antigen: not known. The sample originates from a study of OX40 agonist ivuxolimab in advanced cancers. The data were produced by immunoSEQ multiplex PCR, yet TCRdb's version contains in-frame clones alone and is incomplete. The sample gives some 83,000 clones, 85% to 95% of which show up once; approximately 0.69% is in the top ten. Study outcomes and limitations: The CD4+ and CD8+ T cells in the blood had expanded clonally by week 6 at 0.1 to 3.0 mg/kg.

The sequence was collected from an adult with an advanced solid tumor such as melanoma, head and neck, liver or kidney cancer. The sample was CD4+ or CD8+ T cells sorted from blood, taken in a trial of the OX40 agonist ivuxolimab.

CDR3 nucleotide sequence: TGTGCCAGCAGGAGGACTAGCCAAAGCTCCTACGAGCAGTACTTC. Translation gives CASRRTSQSSYEQYF. The rearrangement uses TRBV6-5 and TRBJ2-7; 8 bases align to TRBD2. CDR1 MNHEY and CDR2 SVGAGI come from the germline V gene. This CDR3 spans 15 amino acids. The junction had 7 bases not matched to a gene; V was cut back by 6 bases and J by 0 bases.